The 25 T cell receptor beta chains given below trace back to one sample, sequenced in a study of control samples from healthy donors and cancer patients. The protocol was immunoSEQ multiplex PCR, while the TCRdb copy is restricted to in-frame clones and leaves out a portion. The sample records approximately 94,000 clones, more than 75% being singletons. Source material: blood. These receptor sequences come from a woman in her 50s in good health.

The J gene is TRBJ1-1, the V gene TRBV23-1; D possibly corresponds to TRBD1 (5 bases). TRBV23-1 falls under the ORF class, with uncertain function. The CDR3 totals 16 residues. V was clipped by 9 bases and J by 0 bases, with 20 bases between them. This chain's CDR3 is CASPKREGCMNTEAFF. The CDR3 DNA reads TGCGCCAGTCCTAAAAGGGAGGGGTGCATGAACACTGAAGCTTTCTTT.

The table lists this clone with a count of one. The chain has TRBV7-8 and TRBJ1-5, with D uncertain. The CDR3 has 13 amino acids. V gave up 5 bases and J gave up 7 bases, with 12 bases separating them. Germline V gene sequence: CDR1 SGHVS, CDR2 FQNEAQ. The CDR3 here is CASSPREVQPQHF. CDR3 DNA sequence: TGTGCCAGCAGCCCCCGGGAGGTGCAGCCCCAGCATTTT.

The CDR3 nucleotides are TGTGCCAGCAGCCATACTAGAACCACAGATACGCAGTATTTT. It translates to CASSHTRTTDTQYF. V usage is TRBV3-1 (or the pseudogene TRBV3-2) and J usage is TRBJ2-3; maybe TRBD2 (5 bases). The CDR3 length is 14 residues. V lost 3 bases to trimming and J lost 2 bases, with 9 bases between them. Germline-derived CDR1 and CDR2 are LGHDT and YNNKEL (reference sequence).

CDR3 bases: TGTGCCAGCAGTAAAGCAGGGTTTCATGAAAAACTGTTTTTT. As protein: CASSKAGFHEKLFF. V usage is TRBV6-6 and J usage is TRBJ1-4; possibly TRBD1 for D (5 bases). Per the germline V gene, CDR1 is MNHNY and CDR2 is SVGAGI (reference sequence). The V gene lost 5 bases and the J gene lost 6 bases, with 13 bases spanning the gap. The CDR3 covers 14 residues.

The gene calls are TRBV29-1 and TRBJ2-5, with D perhaps matching TRBD1 (6 bases). The CDR3 consists of 15 residues. The ends were cut back, 4 bases at V and 3 bases at J, with 18 bases in the middle. Germline values: CDR1 SQVTM, CDR2 ANQGSEA. The CDR3: CSVVFSGTSEETQYF. The CDR3 region has the DNA TGCAGCGTTGTATTCTCCGGGACATCTGAAGAGACCCAGTACTTC.

This clone came up once. The V gene is TRBV5-1, the J gene TRBJ2-5; D ambiguous. The CDR3 consists of 15 residues. Trimming pared 0 bases from V and 1 base from J, leaving 10 bases between. Germline V lookup: CDR1 SGHRS, CDR2 YFSETQ. The CDR3 DNA reads TGCGCCAGCAGCTTGGTACAGCAACTCCAAGAGACCCAGTACTTC. Protein: CASSLVQQLQETQYF.

This rearrangement joins TRBV27 to TRBJ1-5, with D maybe TRBD1 (5 bases). The germline V gene encodes CDR1 MNHEY and CDR2 SMNVEV (reference sequence). Trimming stripped 0 bases from V and 4 bases from J, with 10 bases between. The CDR3 is 15 amino acids. DNA for the CDR3: TGTGCCAGCAGTTTATCGACAGCTCCAAATCAGCCCCAGCATTTT. It yields the protein CASSLSTAPNQPQHF.

The chain carries TRBV9 and TRBJ1-2; D is uncertain. This CDR3 has 15 amino acids. Germline CDR1 and CDR2: SGDLS and YYNGEE. Trimming took 0 bases from V and 3 from J, leaving 12 bases between them. CDR3 nucleotides: TGTGCCAGCAGCGTAGATGGAGGGCCAGACTATGGCTACACCTTC. Its protein is CASSVDGGPDYGYTF.

This chain uses TRBV2 with TRBJ2-3, with TRBD2 as a possible D gene (5 bases). Trimming pared 8 bases from V and 2 bases from J, leaving 26 bases between. The germline gives CDR1 SNHLY, CDR2 FYNNEI. The CDR3 consists of 18 residues. For the CDR3, the DNA is TGTGCCAGCGGGCCTAACACTAGGCACGTCTTAGACACAGATACGCAGTATTTT. Encoded protein: CASGPNTRHVLDTDTQYF.

The chain links TRBV25-1 to TRBJ2-1; a weak D match, TRBD1 (5 bases). CDR3 length equals 16 residues. Germline CDR1 MGHDK, CDR2 SYGVNS. V was cut by 6 bases and J by 6 bases, with 21 bases left in between. In DNA, the CDR3 is TGTGCCAGCAGGAAACCAGGGTCCCCCCTTGGCAATGAGCAGTTCTTC. Its translation is CASRKPGSPLGNEQFF.

This chain uses TRBV11-1 with TRBJ2-7, with D possibly matching TRBD1 (5 bases). Germline V gene lookup returns CDR1 SGHAT and CDR2 FQDESV (reference sequence). This CDR3 is 15 amino acids long. Trimming stripped 0 bases from V and 3 bases from J, with 12 bases between. The CDR3 DNA follows: TGTGCCAGCAGCTTAGCGTTTCAGGGTCGCTACGAGCAGTACTTC. Amino acid sequence: CASSLAFQGRYEQYF. Using reference TRBV11-1 and TRBJ2-7 for the parts outside the CDR3, the full variable domain is EAEVAQSPRYKITEKSQAVAFWCDPISGHATLYWYRQILGQGPELLVQFQDESVVDDSQLPKDRFSAERLKGVDSTLKIQPAELGDSAMYLCASSLAFQGRYEQYFGPGTRLTVT.

V is TRBV11-2 and J is TRBJ1-2; TRBD1 is a possible D gene (5 bases). Germline CDR1 is SGHAT and CDR2 is FQNNGV. V was pared by 3 bases and J by 2 bases, with 7 bases between. This CDR3 spans 13 amino acids. CDR3 region: CASSLTDNYGYTF. CDR3 sequence (DNA): TGTGCCAGCAGCTTGACAGACAACTATGGCTACACCTTC.

The chain has TRBV12-3 or TRBV12-4 and TRBJ2-3; 9 bases align to TRBD2. The junction had 8 bases not matched to a gene; V was cut back by 9 bases and J by 7 bases. This CDR3 is 13 amino acids long. This CDR3 is CASGGGALNTQYF. The CDR3 coding sequence is TGTGCCAGTGGCGGGGGGGCTTTAAATACGCAGTATTTT.

V usage is TRBV5-6 and J usage is TRBJ1-1; 9 nucleotides match TRBD1. This CDR3 contains 17 residues. V lost 1 base and J lost 0; bases outside the gene matches: 7. Germline loops: CDR1 SGHDT, CDR2 YYEEEE. CDR3 nucleotides: TGTGCCAGCAGCTTGAACAGGGGGCGCCTCATGAACACTGAAGCTTTCTTT. Translating it yields CASSLNRGRLMNTEAFF.

The rearrangement joins TRBV19 to TRBJ1-4; 9 bases match TRBD1. Germline CDR1 LNHDA, CDR2 SQIVND (reference sequence). The CDR3 runs to 17 residues. With V trimmed by 10 bases and J by 6 bases, 18 bases remained unmatched. CDR3 protein: CATSEGQGVWEDEKLFF. In DNA, the CDR3 is TGTGCCACCAGCGAGGGACAGGGCGTCTGGGAAGATGAAAAACTGTTTTTT. Full variable domain (remainder filled in from reference TRBV19 and TRBJ1-4): DGGITQSPKYLFRKEGQNVTLSCEQNLNHDAMYWYRQDPGQGLRLIYYSQIVNDFQKGDIAEGYSVSREKKESFPLTVTSAQKNPTAFYLCATSEGQGVWEDEKLFFGSGTQLSVL.

The gene calls are TRBV4-1 and TRBJ1-2, with TRBD1 matching 10 bases. With V trimmed by 5 bases and J by 4 bases, 19 bases remained unmatched. CDR1 MGHRA and CDR2 YSYEKL come from the germline V gene. The CDR3 is made up of 19 amino acids. The CDR3 sequence: CASSGKEFGDRGTSYGYTF. The CDR3 DNA is TGCGCCAGCAGCGGAAAAGAATTCGGGGACAGGGGAACGTCCTATGGCTACACCTTC.

The J gene is TRBJ2-2, the V gene TRBV19, with 8 bases identical to TRBD2. With V trimmed by 7 bases and J by 6 bases, 10 bases remained unmatched. CDR1 and CDR2 from the germline V gene are LNHDA and SQIVND (reference sequence). This CDR3 comprises 15 residues. This CDR3 is CASIPASGSPGELFF. In DNA form, the CDR3 reads TGTGCCAGTATCCCCGCTAGCGGGTCACCCGGGGAGCTGTTTTTT.

The chain employs TRBV5-1 and TRBJ1-5, with D uncertain. The CDR3 is 14 residues long. Germline CDR1 SGHRS, CDR2 YFSETQ. V was cut by 5 bases and J by 4 bases, with 13 bases left in between. DNA of the CDR3: TGCGCCAGCAGTGTTCTAGCGGGGAATCAGCCCCAGCATTTT. This translates into CASSVLAGNQPQHF.

This clone occurred once. The J gene is TRBJ1-1, the V gene TRBV30; TRBD1 matches at 9 bases. V dropped 3 bases and J dropped 13; count of bases not matched to a gene: 9. The CDR3 has 12 amino acids. The germline gives CDR1 GTSNPN, CDR2 SVGIG (reference sequence). CDR3 amino acids: CAWSWGTGFDFF. The CDR3 nucleotides read TGTGCCTGGAGCTGGGGGACAGGGTTCGATTTCTTT.

Only a few counts were recorded for this clone. The V and J genes are TRBV19 and TRBJ1-1, with TRBD1 matching 12 bases. Trimming at V came to 6 bases and at J to 1 base, leaving 3 bases not matched to a gene. The CDR3 sequence is 15 residues long. Germline V gives CDR1 LNHDA, CDR2 SQIVND (reference sequence). The CDR3 DNA sequence: TGTGCCAGTAGGCGGGACAGGGGGCGGAACACTGAAGCTTTCTTT. This encodes CASRRDRGRNTEAFF.

CDR3 DNA: TGTGCCAGCAGCTTGGAGGGGCGGGTTACGAGAGAGACCCAGTACTTC. Translating it yields CASSLEGRVTRETQYF. The J gene is TRBJ2-5, the V gene TRBV11-1, with TRBD2 as a possible D gene (6 bases). The CDR3 runs 16 residues. Trimming shortened V by 3 bases and J by 4 bases, and 18 bases separated the two germline ends. Per the germline V gene, CDR1 is SGHAT and CDR2 is FQDESV (reference sequence).

This chain uses TRBV7-2 with TRBJ1-2; 7 bases are a match to TRBD1. J gave up 4 bases and V 5 bases, and 10 bases lay outside the gene matches. Germline V gene data show CDR1 as SGHTA and CDR2 as FQGNSA. The CDR3 length is 15 residues. CDR3 coding DNA: TGTGCCAGCAGCCCAGGGGGGGGTGGCCCCTATGGCTACACCTTC. It translates to CASSPGGGGPYGYTF.

The V gene is TRBV18, the J gene TRBJ2-7, with 9 bases aligning to TRBD1. The CDR3 covers 15 residues. The junction had 7 bases not matched to a gene; V was cut back by 3 bases and J by 4 bases. CDR1 and CDR2 from the germline V gene are KGHSH and LQKENI. CDR3 nucleotides: TGTGCCAGCTCACCTTCCCGGGACAGGGCGTACGAGCAGTACTTC. Amino acid sequence: CASSPSRDRAYEQYF.

This clone was seen more than once but under ten times. The chain uses TRBV24-1 and TRBJ2-1, with D perhaps matching TRBD2 (6 bases). Germline assignment: CDR1 KGHDR and CDR2 SFDVKD. Trimming cost V 4 bases and J 3 bases, with 15 bases left between them. The CDR3 is made up of 16 amino acids. The CDR3 region is CATSDRWLASYNEQFF. CDR3 coding DNA: TGTGCCACCAGTGACCGGTGGCTAGCGAGCTACAATGAGCAGTTCTTC.

In its sample, this clone is medium-sized. This chain joins TRBV7-3 and TRBJ2-5; the D is unclear. The CDR3 length is 15 residues. In germline, CDR1 is SGHTA, CDR2 FQGTGA. V was cut by 1 base and J by 3 bases, with 12 bases left in between. In DNA form, the CDR3 reads TGTGCCAGCAGCTTAAATGGCGGTGGAGAAGAGACCCAGTACTTC. It is translated as CASSLNGGGEETQYF.